Listed here are 28 T cell receptor beta chains from one sample, sequenced in a study of cytomegalovirus exposure and HLA in healthy donors. The PCR employed 60 Vbeta primers together with 13 Jbeta primers. Measured with immunoSEQ multiplex PCR; TCRdb has only the in-frame clones, and not every one. The table has around 150,000 clones, roughly 83% seen once. The material sequenced was PBMCs. The receptors here all came from a man in his forties in good health and CMV-seropositive.

The chain joins TRBV10-3 to TRBJ2-1; 16 bases map to TRBD2. This CDR3 has 16 residues. V lost 5 bases to trimming and J lost 9 bases; unmatched junction nucleotides: 7. Germline CDR1 ENHRY, CDR2 SYGVKD. The CDR3 nucleotides read TGTGCCATCAGTCGCGGGGGACTAGCGGGGGGGCTTGAGCAGTTCTTC. Translation gives CAISRGGLAGGLEQFF.

The genes are TRBV7-3 and TRBJ2-5; 9 bases map to TRBD2. The CDR3 covers 15 residues. Germline CDR1 is SGHTA and CDR2 is FQGTGA. Trimming cost V 5 bases and J 5 bases; bases outside gene matches: 9. The CDR3 DNA reads TGTGCCAGCAGCCCAACGGGACTAGCAGGGGAGACCCAGTACTTC. This codes for CASSPTGLAGETQYF.

The rearrangement joins TRBV5-6 to TRBJ1-2, with 8 nucleotides matching TRBD1. Looked up from germline, CDR1 is SGHDT and CDR2 is YYEEEE. With 0 bases clipped from V and 8 bases from J, the junction kept 6 bases outside the gene matches. The CDR3 consists of 14 residues. This CDR3 is CASSLGQGARGYTF. In DNA form, the CDR3 reads TGTGCCAGCAGCTTGGGCCAGGGGGCGAGGGGCTACACCTTC. The entire variable domain, with the rest obtained from reference TRBV5-6 and TRBJ1-2, is as follows: DAGVTQSPTHLIKTRGQQVTLRCSPKSGHDTVSWYQQALGQGPQFIFQYYEEEERQRGNFPDRFSGHQFPNYSSELNVNALLLGDSALYLCASSLGQGARGYTFGSGTRLTVV.

This chain connects TRBV7-2 to TRBJ2-2, with D possibly being TRBD1 (6 bases). This CDR3 is built from 13 residues. Trimming took off 9 bases at V and 2 bases at J, with 10 bases between the two ends. Germline V gene lookup returns CDR1 SGHTA and CDR2 FQGNSA. The CDR3 here is CARGADNTGELFF. The CDR3 coding sequence is TGTGCCAGGGGGGCGGATAACACCGGGGAGCTGTTTTTT.

This clone was found once. The chain uses TRBV7-9 and TRBJ1-1; D uncertain. CDR1 and CDR2 from the germline V gene are SEHNR and FQNEAQ (reference sequence). V was trimmed by 1 base and J by 0 bases, leaving 12 bases between them. The CDR3 sequence is 16 residues long. CDR3 in amino acids: CASSLVGRTLNTEAFF. For the CDR3, the DNA is TGTGCCAGCAGCTTAGTTGGAAGGACTTTGAACACTGAAGCTTTCTTT.

This clone showed up just a few times. This sequence joins TRBV2 and TRBJ2-1; TRBD2 agrees at 8 bases. Unmatched junction bases numbered 15, after V lost 10 bases and J lost 10 bases. Per the germline V gene, CDR1 is SNHLY and CDR2 is FYNNEI. The CDR3 covers 14 residues. CDR3 protein: CATRREGPSGEQFF. In nucleotides, the CDR3 is TGTGCCACCCGCCGGGAGGGCCCTTCAGGAGAGCAGTTCTTC.

The chain joins TRBV6-5 to TRBJ1-2; 7 positions match TRBD1. The CDR3 is made up of 14 amino acids. CDR1 is MNHEY and CDR2 is SVGAGI in the germline V gene. J gave up 4 bases and V 6 bases, and 8 bases lay outside the gene matches. CDR3 loop: CASRSGGDSYGYTF. Written as DNA, the CDR3 is TGTGCCAGCAGATCAGGGGGAGACAGCTATGGCTACACCTTC.

This chain joins TRBV30 and TRBJ2-5; D gene unclear. Germline V lookup: CDR1 GTSNPN, CDR2 SVGIG (reference sequence). Between the trimmed V and J ends, which lost 2 bases and 5 bases, there was a span of 3 bases. The CDR3 is made up of 10 amino acids. The CDR3 DNA follows: TGTGCCTGGAGTCAGGAGACCCAGTACTTC. Its protein product is CAWSQETQYF.

V gene TRBV2 combines with J gene TRBJ1-5; 10 bases line up with TRBD1. Losses at the gene ends were 7 bases for V and 0 bases for J; bases not matched to a gene: 3. The CDR3 covers 15 residues. CDR1 and CDR2 (germline): SNHLY, FYNNEI. The CDR3: CASTGQGYSNQPQHF. The CDR3 DNA reads as TGTGCCAGCACGGGACAGGGGTATAGCAATCAGCCCCAGCATTTT.

Concerning this clone: An end of the junction does not agree with germline; a read error may underlie this. The chain is built from TRBV30 and TRBJ2-7; a weak D match, TRBD2 (5 bases). Germline-derived CDR1 and CDR2 are GTSNPN and SVGIG (reference sequence). The CDR3 covers 11 residues. The DNA for the CDR3 is TGTGCCTGGAGTGTACAGTGGGAGCGGTACTTC. It yields the protein CAWSVQWERYF.

The chain is built from TRBV4-1 and TRBJ1-1; D perhaps matches TRBD1 (5 bases). CDR3 length equals 16 residues. V lost 4 bases to trimming and J lost 0 bases, with 15 bases between them. The germline gives CDR1 MGHRA, CDR2 YSYEKL. CDR3 sequence: CASSPQGGGMNTEAFF. CDR3 DNA sequence: TGCGCCAGCAGCCCCCAGGGCGGGGGGATGAACACTGAAGCTTTCTTT.

For this clone: A read error may produce the germline difference seen at one junction end. V usage is TRBV7-9 and J usage is TRBJ1-2; 9 bases map to TRBD1. The CDR3 spans 14 residues. The germline V gene has CDR1 SEHNR and CDR2 FQNEAQ (reference sequence). The CDR3 spells CSSSGWDRDYGYTF. CDR3 coding DNA: TGTTCCAGCAGCGGATGGGACAGGGACTATGGCTACACCTTC.

The chain has TRBV10-3 and TRBJ1-5, with a tentative D call TRBD1 (6 bases). The germline gives CDR1 ENHRY, CDR2 SYGVKD. The V end lost 7 bases, the J end lost 3 bases, and 10 bases lay between the germline ends. This CDR3 spans 13 amino acids. The chain's CDR3 is CAIKGGVNQPQHF. CDR3 coding DNA: TGTGCCATCAAGGGGGGGGTCAATCAGCCCCAGCATTTT.

This clone was seen only once. The V call is TRBV19, the J call TRBJ2-2; TRBD1 agrees at 9 bases. Trimming at V came to 4 bases and at J to 4 bases, leaving 10 bases not matched to a gene. The germline gives CDR1 LNHDA, CDR2 SQIVND (reference sequence). This CDR3 region has 17 residues. CDR3 DNA sequence: TGTGCCAGTAGTAAAGGGGGCAGGACAGGGGCCACCGGGGAGCTGTTTTTT. Encoded protein: CASSKGGRTGATGELFF. Drawing the rest from reference TRBV19 and TRBJ2-2, the complete variable domain is DGGITQSPKYLFRKEGQNVTLSCEQNLNHDAMYWYRQDPGQGLRLIYYSQIVNDFQKGDIAEGYSVSREKKESFPLTVTSAQKNPTAFYLCASSKGGRTGATGELFFGEGSRLTVL.

The V call is TRBV29-1, the J call TRBJ1-5; the D is unclear. V was pared by 4 bases and J by 1 base, with 8 bases between. The length of the CDR3 is 13 residues. The germline gives CDR1 SQVTM, CDR2 ANQGSEA. This chain's CDR3 is CSVVPGSNQPQHF. CDR3 DNA: TGCAGCGTTGTACCAGGCAGCAATCAGCCCCAGCATTTT.

This clone has only one observation. This chain connects TRBV4-1 to TRBJ1-2; 7 nucleotides match TRBD1. Germline V lookup: CDR1 MGHRA, CDR2 YSYEKL. The V segment lost 1 base and the J segment 7 bases; nucleotides outside the gene matches: 12. The CDR3 covers 16 residues. Here the CDR3 DNA reads TGCGCCAGCAGCCAAGGCGCCTGGCAGGGGGTGAGTGGCTACACCTTC. It is translated as CASSQGAWQGVSGYTF.

Regarding this clone: Other DNA sequences in the sample encode the same CDR3. This chain connects TRBV13 to TRBJ1-4, with D hard to call. The CDR3 extends over 15 amino acids. The V and J ends lost 4 bases and 8 bases respectively, with 17 bases between them. The V gene's germline CDR1 is PRHDT and CDR2 FYEKMQ (reference sequence). The CDR3 DNA follows: TGTGCCAGCAGCTCATTTACACATGGTCCGGAAAAACTGTTTTTT. It codes for CASSSFTHGPEKLFF.

This clone was observed a few times. This CDR3 reads CASVFSSGNTIYF. CDR3 sequence (DNA): TGTGCCAGTGTTTTTTCTTCTGGAAACACCATATATTTT. This chain uses TRBV19 with TRBJ1-3, with D unresolved. Per germline, CDR1 LNHDA and CDR2 SQIVND (reference sequence). Trimming stripped 8 bases from V and 1 base from J, with 9 bases between. This CDR3 has 13 amino acids.

Here the CDR3 reads CASSQDRDQPQHF. The DNA of the CDR3 is TGTGCCAGCAGCCAGGACAGGGATCAGCCCCAGCATTTT. The V gene is TRBV7-2, the J gene TRBJ1-5, with TRBD1 matching over 8 bases. The CDR3 is 13 amino acids. Germline V lookup: CDR1 SGHTA, CDR2 FQGNSA. Germline trimming cut 5 bases from V and 5 bases from J; bases unmatched to any gene: 2. Full variable domain (rest looked up from reference TRBV7-2 and TRBJ1-5): GAGVSQSPSNKVTEKGKDVELRCDPISGHTALYWYRQSLGQGLEFLIYFQGNSAPDKSGLPSDRFSAERTGGSVSTLTIQRTQQEDSAVYLCASSQDRDQPQHFGDGTRLSIL.

This clone was seen a single time. CDR3 in DNA: TGCGCCAGCAGCAGTGAGCCACCCGGAAACACCATATATTTT. It codes for CASSSEPPGNTIYF. The chain couples TRBV5-1 to TRBJ1-3; D not resolved. Germline CDR1 reads SGHRS; CDR2 reads YFSETQ. This CDR3 has 14 residues. V gave up 4 bases and J gave up 4 bases, with 12 bases separating them.

This clone has just one count. The genes are TRBV30 and TRBJ2-1; 8 bases agree with TRBD2. The germline gives CDR1 GTSNPN, CDR2 SVGIG (reference sequence). The trim removed 2 bases at V and 4 bases at J, leaving 4 bases unmatched. This CDR3 has 14 amino acids. This CDR3 reads CAWSLQREYNEQFF. The CDR3 DNA reads as TGTGCCTGGAGTCTCCAGCGGGAGTACAATGAGCAGTTCTTC.

The V and J genes are TRBV5-1 and TRBJ2-1, with TRBD2 matching over 10 bases. The germline gives CDR1 SGHRS, CDR2 YFSETQ. V dropped 0 bases and J dropped 5; count of bases not matched to a gene: 5. The CDR3 extends over 16 amino acids. CDR3 coding DNA: TGCGCCAGCAGCTTGGTGGTAGCGGGGGGCAACAATGAGCAGTTCTTC. Protein: CASSLVVAGGNNEQFF.

This clone was seen a few times. This rearrangement joins TRBV6-1 to TRBJ1-1; 7 bases map to TRBD1. CDR3 length: 15 residues. The germline V gene has CDR1 MNHNS and CDR2 SASEGT. Losses at the gene ends were 1 base for V and 1 base for J; bases not matched to a gene: 3. CDR3 amino acids: CASSEGGTANTEAFF. The CDR3 DNA follows: TGTGCCAGCAGTGAAGGGGGGACAGCGAACACTGAAGCTTTCTTT.

The rearrangement links TRBV2 to TRBJ2-4, with 10 positions matching TRBD2. CDR3 length: 17 residues. CDR1 SNHLY and CDR2 FYNNEI come from the germline V gene. V was pared by 10 bases and J by 1 base, with 13 bases of the junction left unmatched. The chain's CDR3 is CATKEASGSGAKNIQYF. The CDR3 region has the DNA TGTGCCACCAAGGAGGCTAGCGGGAGCGGGGCCAAAAACATTCAGTACTTC. Combining the CDR3 with reference TRBV2 and TRBJ2-4 gives the whole variable domain EPEVTQTPSHQVTQMGQEVILRCVPISNHLYFYWYRQILGQKVEFLVSFYNNEISEKSEIFDDQFSVERPDGSNFTLKIRSTKLEDSAMYFCATKEASGSGAKNIQYFGAGTRLSVL.

The chain uses TRBV27 and TRBJ2-7; possibly TRBD2 for D (7 bases). CDR1 is MNHEY, CDR2 SMNVEV, per germline (reference sequence). The V end lost 4 bases, the J end lost 4 bases, and 17 bases lay between the germline ends. The CDR3 length is 15 residues. The CDR3 coding sequence is TGTGCCAGCAGTTCTAGCGCTGCGGGGGCGTACGAGCAGTACTTC. Amino acid sequence: CASSSSAAGAYEQYF.

This clone occurred once. The CDR3 spells CASSLGDRNTGELFF. For the CDR3, the DNA is TGTGCCAGCAGCTTGGGGGACAGGAACACCGGGGAGCTGTTTTTT. This chain connects TRBV11-3 to TRBJ2-2, with 7 bases aligning to TRBD1. V lost 3 bases to trimming and J lost 1 base; unmatched junction nucleotides: 2. The CDR3 spans 15 residues. Germline V gene lookup returns CDR1 SGHNT and CDR2 YENEEA.

This clone has more than one count but fewer than ten. The chain joins TRBV7-2 to TRBJ2-2; 9 positions match TRBD1. V lost 3 bases, J lost 3 bases, and 5 bases stayed unmatched. The CDR3 is made up of 16 amino acids. The germline V gene encodes CDR1 SGHTA and CDR2 FQGNSA. DNA of the CDR3: TGTGCCAGCAGCTTTCACAGGGGGCTCGACACCGGGGAGCTGTTTTTT. It yields the protein CASSFHRGLDTGELFF.

As concerns this clone: Other DNA sequences in the sample encode the same CDR3. The chain links TRBV11-2 to TRBJ1-1; D is uncertain. This CDR3 has 13 residues. Looked up from germline, CDR1 is SGHAT and CDR2 is FQNNGV. Trimming removed 1 base from V and 1 base from J, with 4 bases in between. The CDR3 sequence is CASSLGQNTEAFF. For the CDR3, the DNA is TGTGCCAGCAGCTTAGGACAGAACACTGAAGCTTTCTTT.